This is a list of T cell receptor beta chains from one sample in a study of response to subunit inactivated influenza vaccine. TCRdb analysed the RT-PCR reads with MiXCR anew, one entry per CDR3 protein. The data contain approximately 730,000 distinct CDR3 sequences, roughly 13% of them singletons. Sequenced material: PBMCs from blood, taken less than 15 days before vaccination. These receptors were obtained from a man aged 45-65 years who received an inactivated influenza vaccine. CDR3s include the opening cysteine and the closing phenylalanine or tryptophan.

v_call cdr3_aa
TRBV20-1 CFGRTDTQYF
TRBV18 CASSPPSSTDTQYF
TRBV12-3/TRBV12-4 CASSPTTSGYQETQYF
TRBV7-2 CASSSSYTQYF
TRBV29-1 CSVDLHGNTEAFF
TRBV27 CASSPWTQYNEQFF
TRBV12-3/TRBV12-4 CASSLREGGSRYEQYF
TRBV12-3/TRBV12-4 CASTLLGFSYEQYF
TRBV28 CAIIPGQGIEAFF
TRBV5-1 CASSRGTGGLTDTQYF
TRBV7-9 CASSPKPGLAKNIQYF
TRBV6-2/TRBV6-3 CASSLLGGSSYEQYF
TRBV3-1 CASNGGGTEAFF
TRBV2 CASSPGQLDYGYTF
TRBV29-1 CSPRRRGRETQYF
TRBV2 CASKLPRESGERTGELFF
TRBV29-1 CSAGSLNEQFF
TRBV6-2/TRBV6-3 CASSRLAREQFF
TRBV11-2 CASSPSPSGSYNEQFF
TRBV29-1 CSVDRLKGLHEQFF
TRBV7-3 CASSPSGRRNEQFF
TRBV7-2 CASSLLVNTPEAFF
TRBV7-3 CASRRPNYLYEQYF
TRBV7-2 CASSRDRGREGEQYF
TRBV4-3 CASSQDAAPGYEQYF
TRBV7-6 CASSSLAGASTNEQFF
TRBV9 CASSVGGSLNAEAFF
TRBV7-8 CASSPIRDTNTGELFF
TRBV29-1 CSSRQGGSETQYF
TRBV28 CASNTGRGSTDTQYF
TRBV7-9 CASSFSRQKGQETQYF
TRBV2 CASRPYSDTGELFF
TRBV7-2 CASSLALLAGATGELFF
TRBV10-3 CAISESKQGSSTDTQYF
TRBV10-3 CAISESRVAISYNEQFF
TRBV27 CASSAQTNYGYTF
TRBV7-9 CASSLIGNEQFF
TRBV11-2 CASSSRPQGSSTDTQYF
TRBV27 CASSLLLQGGDEKLFF
TRBV11-2 CASSLAVSKNTGELFF
TRBV24-1 CATSDLTSNEQFF
TRBV6-5 CASSYSGRSSYEQYF
TRBV3-1 CASSQCYSSNYGYTF
TRBV6-5 CASSYGSSGTIAKNIQYF
TRBV15 CATSSPRDRGFNEQFF
TRBV12-3/TRBV12-4 CASSNPLRATDTQYF
TRBV12-3/TRBV12-4 CASSRGQFYEQYF
TRBV29-1 CSVDTGATGEAFF
TRBV7-8 CASSPRQGLNTGELFF
TRBV4-3 CASSQDDGRLNYGYTF
TRBV12-3/TRBV12-4 CASTAGLDLNEQFF
TRBV9 CASSVVGQNTGELFF
TRBV11-2 CASSLGTVLRSGTEAFF
TRBV5-1 CASSLDSTAYEQYF
TRBV5-5 CASSFRPSAPDTQYF
TRBV29-1 CSVGLRDDYGYTF